What follows are 28 T cell receptor beta chains derived from one specimen sequenced in a study of cytomegalovirus exposure and HLA in healthy donors. Here immunoSEQ multiplex PCR was the method, and the copy in TCRdb shows in-frame clones only, minus some. The table includes about 160,000 clones, approximately 88% detected once. The sample consisted of PBMCs. The receptors originated from a man aged 25-45 years in good health and CMV-seropositive.

The rearrangement joins TRBV9 to TRBJ2-1; 9 bases line up with TRBD1. Trimming took 0 bases from V and 4 from J; bases not matched to a gene: 8. This CDR3 region has 17 residues. CDR1 and CDR2 (germline): SGDLS, YYNGEE. The CDR3 loop reads CASSVVSSGTGYNEQFF. CDR3 DNA: TGTGCCAGCAGCGTAGTTTCTTCGGGGACAGGGTACAATGAGCAGTTCTTC.

This clone appeared once. V usage is TRBV19 and J usage is TRBJ2-5; D is uncertain. The CDR3 is 14 amino acids. Germline CDR1 reads LNHDA; CDR2 reads SQIVND (reference sequence). Trimming took 3 bases from V and 1 from J, leaving 9 bases between them. The CDR3 coding sequence is TGTGCCAGTAGTATCGGCGGCTTCCAAGAGACCCAGTACTTC. Its translation is CASSIGGFQETQYF.

J is TRBJ2-7 and V is TRBV6-6; a possible D gene is TRBD1 (5 bases). Germline V gene lookup returns CDR1 MNHNY and CDR2 SVGAGI (reference sequence). The CDR3 is 15 residues long. V was shortened by 5 bases and J by 1 base, with 15 bases between the two germline ends. The CDR3 region is CASSRPRDRSYEQYF. Here the CDR3 DNA reads TGTGCCAGCAGTCGGCCCAGGGATAGGTCCTACGAGCAGTACTTC.

The chain carries TRBV18 and TRBJ1-2, with 9 bases that match TRBD1. Per germline, CDR1 KGHSH and CDR2 LQKENI. Losses at the gene ends were 3 bases for V and 6 bases for J; bases not matched to a gene: 14. The CDR3 contains 17 residues. CDR3: CASSPRNRGPTAHGYTF. The DNA of the CDR3 is TGTGCCAGCTCACCTCGAAACAGGGGGCCAACCGCTCATGGCTACACCTTC.

The rearrangement joins TRBV10-2 to TRBJ2-2; TRBD1 agrees at 8 bases. From germline, CDR1 is WSHSY and CDR2 SAAADI. This CDR3 contains 15 residues. With V trimmed by 2 bases and J by 4 bases, 3 bases remained unmatched. The CDR3 nucleotides are TGCGCCAGCAGTGAGATCAGGGGGCCCACCGGGGAGCTGTTTTTT. Translated: CASSEIRGPTGELFF.

The chain links TRBV7-2 to TRBJ1-6; 7 nucleotides match TRBD1. CDR1 and CDR2 from the germline V gene are SGHTA and FQGNSA. V gave up 7 bases and J gave up 5 bases; unmatched junction bases: 8. The CDR3 is 15 residues long. The CDR3 nucleotides read TGTGCCAGCACCGAGGACAGGACCGATAATTCACCCCTCCACTTT. Residues: CASTEDRTDNSPLHF.

The chain carries TRBV7-6 and TRBJ2-2, with 9 bases identical to TRBD2. CDR3 size: 16 residues. Germline V gene lookup returns CDR1 SGHVS and CDR2 FNYEAQ. After removal of 6 bases from V and 3 bases from J, the junction contained 8 bases not matched to a gene. The CDR3 is CASRLIAGEDTGELFF. CDR3 nucleotide sequence: TGTGCCAGCAGATTAATAGCGGGAGAGGACACCGGGGAGCTGTTTTTT.

In its sample, this clone was seen a few times. This sequence joins TRBV5-1 and TRBJ2-1; 8 nucleotides line up with TRBD1. The ends lost 1 base at V and 8 bases at J; junction bases unmatched: 5. Germline-derived CDR1 and CDR2 are SGHRS and YFSETQ. The CDR3 consists of 14 residues. In nucleotides, the CDR3 is TGCGCCAGCAGCTTGAGGACAGGGTTACATGAGCAGTTCTTC. Amino acid sequence: CASSLRTGLHEQFF.

The chain links TRBV28 to TRBJ2-4, with 10 positions matching TRBD1. CDR1 and CDR2 (germline): MDHEN, SYDVKM. CDR3 length equals 16 residues. Trimming removed 3 bases from V and 7 bases from J; junction bases left unmatched: 9. Written as DNA, the CDR3 is TGTGCCAGCAGTTTTTCCCTCGGGACAGGGGCCAACATTCAGTACTTC. It yields the protein CASSFSLGTGANIQYF.

The genes are TRBV7-9 and TRBJ1-2; the D gene is possibly TRBD1 (5 bases). Germline V gene data show CDR1 as SEHNR and CDR2 as FQNEAQ (reference sequence). Between the trimmed V and J ends, which lost 4 bases and 0 bases, there was a span of 15 bases. The CDR3 length is 16 residues. This CDR3 reads CASSSLWAGPNYGYTF. Written as DNA, the CDR3 is TGTGCCAGCAGCTCCCTTTGGGCAGGGCCTAACTATGGCTACACCTTC.

The chain joins TRBV7-9 to TRBJ2-2; possible D gene TRBD1, 6 bases. The CDR3 extends over 18 amino acids. Germline V gives CDR1 SEHNR, CDR2 FQNEAQ (reference sequence). V was trimmed by 4 bases and J by 0 bases, leaving 18 bases between them. The DNA for the CDR3 is TGTGCCAGCAGCTCCCTGGTTTACAGGGCCTCGAACACCGGGGAGCTGTTTTTT. Its protein product is CASSSLVYRASNTGELFF.

The V and J genes are TRBV7-2 and TRBJ2-1; the match to TRBD2 covers 8 bases. V lost 6 bases to trimming and J lost 8 bases; unmatched junction nucleotides: 6. Germline V gene sequence: CDR1 SGHTA, CDR2 FQGNSA. This CDR3 contains 13 residues. In DNA, the CDR3 is TGTGCCAGCAGGGGGACTAGTAGTTATGAGCAGTTCTTC. It codes for CASRGTSSYEQFF. Supplemented by reference TRBV7-2 and TRBJ2-1, the full variable domain reads GAGVSQSPSNKVTEKGKDVELRCDPISGHTALYWYRQSLGQGLEFLIYFQGNSAPDKSGLPSDRFSAERTGGSVSTLTIQRTQQEDSAVYLCASRGTSSYEQFFGPGTRLTVL.

The table lists this clone with a count of one. The rearrangement uses TRBV28 and TRBJ2-3, with D unresolved. CDR1 and CDR2 (germline): MDHEN, SYDVKM. CDR3 length: 12 amino acids. The germline V and J ends were trimmed by 4 bases and 4 bases, with 6 bases remaining between them. The CDR3 DNA reads as TGTGCCAGCAGTTCCCCAGCAGATACGCAGTATTTT. This sequence encodes CASSSPADTQYF.

The chain uses TRBV2 and TRBJ2-7; D is possibly TRBD2 (6 bases). The CDR3 is made up of 16 amino acids. With 3 bases removed from V and 0 bases from J, the gap between germline ends came to 15 bases. Germline values: CDR1 SNHLY, CDR2 FYNNEI. The CDR3 region is CASSDLGWGVSYEQYF. The CDR3 DNA sequence: TGTGCCAGCAGTGACCTGGGATGGGGGGTCTCCTACGAGCAGTACTTC.

The J gene is TRBJ2-1, the V gene TRBV27; a possible D gene is TRBD2 (6 bases). The germline CDR1 and CDR2 sequences are MNHEY and SMNVEV (reference sequence). The CDR3 is made up of 14 amino acids. Trimming cost V 4 bases and J 2 bases, with 9 bases left between them. Here the CDR3 DNA reads TGTGCCAGCAGTTCGGGAGCCACCTACAATGAGCAGTTCTTC. Encoded protein: CASSSGATYNEQFF.

This sequence joins TRBV9 and TRBJ2-2; 12 bases agree with TRBD2. V shed 5 bases, J shed 7 bases, and the junction held 6 bases outside the gene matches. The germline V gene has CDR1 SGDLS and CDR2 YYNGEE. This CDR3 comprises 15 residues. The CDR3 loop reads CASSPTSGRLGELFF. In DNA, the CDR3 is TGTGCCAGCAGTCCGACTAGCGGGAGACTCGGGGAGCTGTTTTTT.

The gene calls are TRBV5-4 and TRBJ1-3; D is unclear. There are 14 residues in the CDR3. V gave up 4 bases and J gave up 4 bases, with 12 bases separating them. Per the germline V gene, CDR1 is SGHNT and CDR2 is YYREEE (reference sequence). CDR3 nucleotides: TGTGCCAGCAGCAAAACACCACAGGGAAACACCATATATTTT. It specifies CASSKTPQGNTIYF.

The chain combines TRBV18 with TRBJ1-2; TRBD1 agrees at 11 bases. This CDR3 region has 15 residues. The ends lost 2 bases at V and 4 bases at J; junction bases unmatched: 3. In germline, CDR1 is KGHSH, CDR2 LQKENI. CDR3 in amino acids: CASSPTDRGLYGYTF. CDR3 coding DNA: TGTGCCAGCTCACCAACGGACAGGGGGCTCTATGGCTACACCTTC.

V gene TRBV28 combines with J gene TRBJ2-1; TRBD2 matches at 10 bases. V gave up 5 bases and J gave up 5 bases; unmatched junction bases: 3. The CDR3 contains 14 residues. Germline V lookup: CDR1 MDHEN, CDR2 SYDVKM. CDR3 bases: TGTGCCAGCAGTCCAGCGGGAGGGCACAATGAGCAGTTCTTC. Translating gives CASSPAGGHNEQFF. The whole variable domain, filled in from reference TRBV28 and TRBJ2-1, reads DVKVTQSSRYLVKRTGEKVFLECVQDMDHENMFWYRQDPGLGLRLIYFSYDVKMKEKGDIPEGYSVSREKKERFSLILESASTNQTSMYLCASSPAGGHNEQFFGPGTRLTVL.

V and J are TRBV28 and TRBJ2-3, with 8 positions matching TRBD2. Losses at the gene ends were 6 bases for V and 0 bases for J; bases not matched to a gene: 5. CDR1 and CDR2 (germline): MDHEN, SYDVKM. This CDR3 region has 15 residues. CDR3 nucleotide sequence: TGTGCCAGCAGCAGCGGGAGTGACAGCACAGATACGCAGTATTTT. Amino acids: CASSSGSDSTDTQYF.

The chain carries TRBV29-1 and TRBJ2-5, with D perhaps TRBD2 (6 bases). The CDR3 length is 17 residues. Trimming removed 1 base at V and 5 bases at J, with 23 bases between. Looked up from germline, CDR1 is SQVTM and CDR2 is ANQGSEA. CDR3 residues: CSVEGETSLRSGETQYF. CDR3 nucleotides: TGCAGCGTTGAAGGGGAGACTAGTTTGAGGTCCGGGGAGACCCAGTACTTC.

This chain uses TRBV18 with TRBJ1-1; weak D call: TRBD1 (5 bases). V gave up 4 bases and J gave up 7 bases, with 22 bases separating them. The germline V gene has CDR1 KGHSH and CDR2 LQKENI. This CDR3 comprises 16 residues. Here the CDR3 reads CASSLAGTDGSYEAFF. In DNA, the CDR3 is TGTGCCAGCTCACTTGCAGGGACTGATGGGAGCTATGAAGCTTTCTTT.

The chain is built from TRBV27 and TRBJ2-1, with a possible D match to TRBD2 (5 bases). Germline CDR1 MNHEY, CDR2 SMNVEV (reference sequence). Deletions cut 5 bases from V and 12 bases from J, with 20 bases between. The CDR3 spans 14 residues. The CDR3 spells CASSPWPDWERQFF. The CDR3, as DNA: TGTGCCAGCAGTCCCTGGCCGGACTGGGAACGGCAGTTCTTC.

V usage is TRBV7-2 and J usage is TRBJ2-3, with D unclear. The ends were cut back, 0 bases at V and 0 bases at J, with 4 bases in the middle. Germline CDR1 reads SGHTA; CDR2 reads FQGNSA. This CDR3 spans 14 amino acids. The CDR3 loop is CASSLASSTDTQYF. CDR3 sequence (DNA): TGTGCCAGCAGCTTAGCGTCTAGCACAGATACGCAGTATTTT.

This clone was recorded a few times. The J gene is TRBJ1-2, the V gene TRBV19, with unresolved D. V lost 7 bases, J lost 2 bases, and 14 bases lay in between. Germline V gives CDR1 LNHDA, CDR2 SQIVND (reference sequence). The CDR3 runs to 14 residues. Here the CDR3 DNA reads TGTGCCAGTACCCGGTCCCGTTCAAACTATGGCTACACCTTC. It codes for CASTRSRSNYGYTF.

The V gene is TRBV7-2, the J gene TRBJ2-2; D is undetermined. V was shortened by 3 bases and J by 3 bases, with 5 bases between the two germline ends. The CDR3 extends over 13 amino acids. Germline V lookup: CDR1 SGHTA, CDR2 FQGNSA. CDR3 in amino acids: CASSFPYTGELFF. CDR3 bases: TGTGCCAGCAGCTTTCCATACACCGGGGAGCTGTTTTTT. The variable domain in full, with the rest retrieved from reference TRBV7-2 and TRBJ2-2, is GAGVSQSPSNKVTEKGKDVELRCDPISGHTALYWYRQSLGQGLEFLIYFQGNSAPDKSGLPSDRFSAERTGGSVSTLTIQRTQQEDSAVYLCASSFPYTGELFFGEGSRLTVL.

The chain links TRBV7-2 to TRBJ2-4; 7 nucleotides line up with TRBD2. The CDR3 is made up of 12 amino acids. CDR1 SGHTA and CDR2 FQGNSA come from the germline V gene. V lost 4 bases to trimming and J lost 14 bases; unmatched junction nucleotides: 8. The DNA of the CDR3 is TGTGCCAGCAGCTGGGTCCGGGGGGAAGAGTACTTC. Protein: CASSWVRGEEYF.

The V gene is TRBV9, the J gene TRBJ2-1; 7 nucleotides agree with TRBD2. CDR1 is SGDLS, CDR2 YYNGEE, per germline. Germline trimming cut 0 bases from V and 8 bases from J; bases unmatched to any gene: 11. The CDR3 extends over 16 amino acids. The CDR3: CASSVGGGSIGDEQFF. The CDR3, as DNA: TGTGCCAGCAGCGTAGGGGGAGGGAGTATAGGGGATGAGCAGTTCTTC.